This TCR beta chain was identified during a study of control samples from healthy donors and cancer patients. The data were produced by immunoSEQ multiplex PCR, yet TCRdb's version contains in-frame clones alone and is incomplete. The repertoire includes 110,000 to 150,000 clones, approximately 90% of them detected once, and 8% to 9.5% sits in the top ten. This clone has more than one count but fewer than ten. Trimming took 0 bases from V and 0 from J, leaving 10 bases between them. This CDR3 is built from 15 residues. Germline V lookup: CDR1 GTSNPN, CDR2 SVGIG (reference sequence). The sample was blood. This chain uses TRBV30 with TRBJ2-3; D not certain. This sequence originates from a woman in her twenties or thirties in good health. CDR3 in amino acids: CAWSVLEPSTDTQYF. The CDR3 DNA is TGTGCCTGGAGTGTACTTGAGCCTAGCACAGATACGCAGTATTTT.